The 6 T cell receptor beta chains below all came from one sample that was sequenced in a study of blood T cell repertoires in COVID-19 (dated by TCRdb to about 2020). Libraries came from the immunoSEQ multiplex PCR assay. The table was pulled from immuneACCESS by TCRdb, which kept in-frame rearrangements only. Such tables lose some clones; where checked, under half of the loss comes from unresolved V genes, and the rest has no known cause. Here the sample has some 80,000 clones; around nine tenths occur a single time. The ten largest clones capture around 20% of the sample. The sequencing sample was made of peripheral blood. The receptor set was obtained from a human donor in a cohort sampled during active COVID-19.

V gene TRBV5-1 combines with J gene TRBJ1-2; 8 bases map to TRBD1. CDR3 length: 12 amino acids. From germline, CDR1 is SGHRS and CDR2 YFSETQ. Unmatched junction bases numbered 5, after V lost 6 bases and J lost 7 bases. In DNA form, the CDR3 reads TGCGCCAGCACCATGGACAGGGCTGGCTACACCTTC. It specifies CASTMDRAGYTF.

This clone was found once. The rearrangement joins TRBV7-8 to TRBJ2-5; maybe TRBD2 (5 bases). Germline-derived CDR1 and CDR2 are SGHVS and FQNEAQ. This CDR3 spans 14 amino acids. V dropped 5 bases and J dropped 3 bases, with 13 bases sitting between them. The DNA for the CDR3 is TGTGCCAGCAGCCGTGACGACGGGGAAGAGACCCAGTACTTC. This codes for CASSRDDGEETQYF.

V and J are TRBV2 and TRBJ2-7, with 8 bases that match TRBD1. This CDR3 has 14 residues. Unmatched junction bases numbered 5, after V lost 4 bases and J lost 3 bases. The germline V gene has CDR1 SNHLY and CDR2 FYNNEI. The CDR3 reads CASSVGTGSYEQYF. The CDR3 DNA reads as TGTGCCAGCAGTGTTGGGACAGGAAGCTACGAGCAGTACTTC.

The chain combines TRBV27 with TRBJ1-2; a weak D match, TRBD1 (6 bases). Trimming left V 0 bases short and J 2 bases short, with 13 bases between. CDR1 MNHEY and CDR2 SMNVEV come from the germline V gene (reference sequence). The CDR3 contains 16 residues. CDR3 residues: CASSLSPGQGNYGYTF. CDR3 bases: TGTGCCAGCAGTTTATCACCGGGGCAGGGGAACTATGGCTACACCTTC.

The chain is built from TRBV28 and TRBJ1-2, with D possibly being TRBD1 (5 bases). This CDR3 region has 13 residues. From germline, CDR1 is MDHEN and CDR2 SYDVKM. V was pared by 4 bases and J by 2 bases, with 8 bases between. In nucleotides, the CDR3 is TGTGCCAGCAGTTCTAACAGGAACTATGGCTACACCTTC. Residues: CASSSNRNYGYTF.

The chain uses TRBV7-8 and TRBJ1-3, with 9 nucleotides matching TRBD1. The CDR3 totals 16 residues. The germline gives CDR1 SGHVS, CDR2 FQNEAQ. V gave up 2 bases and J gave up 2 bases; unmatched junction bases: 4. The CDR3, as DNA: TGTGCCAGCAGCTTATACCGGACAGGGGCTGGAAACACCATATATTTT. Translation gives CASSLYRTGAGNTIYF.